The 26 T cell receptor beta chains below were found in one sample sequenced in a study of T cells in Graves' hyperthyroidism and ophthalmopathy. Researchers took RNA transcripts and amplified the TCR beta CDR3 regions from them. With the HTBI primer set, the TCR CDR3 went through a first round of RT-PCR. TCRdb independently ran MiXCR on the multiplex PCR reads; one entry per CDR3 protein. Among hundreds of thousands of distinct CDR3 sequences listed, 15% to 17% were seen once. Sequencing was performed on blood. These receptors were taken from a woman between 18 and 29 years old with Graves' hyperthyroidism that later progressed to Graves' ophthalmopathy.

This clonotype was seen at least ten times. The rearrangement uses TRBV6-2 or TRBV6-3 and TRBJ2-7; 8 bases match TRBD1. V dropped 6 bases and J dropped 5; count of bases not matched to a gene: 18. The CDR3 is 17 amino acids. Germline CDR1 and CDR2: MNHEY and SVGEGT. CDR3: CASSYPPARTGFDEQYF. The CDR3 DNA is TGTGCCAGCAGCTACCCTCCCGCGAGGACAGGGTTCGACGAGCAGTACTTC.

This clonotype was counted between two and nine times. This CDR3 is CASSQREGGAYNSPLHF. DNA of the CDR3: TGCGCCAGCAGCCAGCGGGAAGGGGGGGCCTATAATTCACCCCTCCACTTT. This chain joins TRBV4-3 and TRBJ1-6, with a tentative D call TRBD1 (6 bases). Trimming removed 3 bases from V and 2 bases from J, with 14 bases in between. Per the germline V gene, CDR1 is LGHNA and CDR2 is YSLEER. There are 17 residues in the CDR3.

The rearrangement uses TRBV28 and TRBJ2-2; 11 bases are a match to TRBD2. The J segment lost 1 base and the V segment lost 6 bases, leaving 4 bases of the junction unmatched. CDR3 size: 16 residues. Germline-derived CDR1 and CDR2 are MDHEN and SYDVKM. The CDR3 sequence: CASRLLAGGNTGELFF. CDR3 DNA: TGTGCCAGCAGACTTCTAGCGGGAGGGAACACCGGGGAGCTGTTTTTT.

In its sample, this clonotype was seen many times. V and J are TRBV18 and TRBJ1-2, with D unresolved. The V and J ends lost 2 bases and 2 bases respectively, with 6 bases between them. This CDR3 spans 13 amino acids. Germline CDR1 is KGHSH and CDR2 is LQKENI. CDR3 DNA: TGTGCCAGCTCACCAACAGAAAACTATGGCTACACCTTC. Its protein is CASSPTENYGYTF. Supplemented by reference TRBV18 and TRBJ1-2, the full variable domain reads NAGVMQNPRHLVRRRGQEARLRCSPMKGHSHVYWYRQLPEEGLKFMVYLQKENIIDESGMPKERFSAEFPKEGPSILRIQQVVRGDSAAYFCASSPTENYGYTFGSGTRLTVV.

This clonotype showed up many times. This chain links TRBV28 with TRBJ1-4, with TRBD1 as a possible D gene (5 bases). Deletions cut 4 bases from V and 0 bases from J, with 12 bases between. The CDR3 has 16 residues. CDR1 and CDR2 from the germline V gene are MDHEN and SYDVKM. The CDR3 sequence: CASSSGTGATNEKLFF. CDR3 in DNA: TGTGCCAGCAGTTCAGGGACGGGAGCAACTAATGAAAAACTGTTTTTT.

This clonotype was detected only a few times. The chain combines TRBV7-9 with TRBJ1-5; 7 nucleotides line up with TRBD1. Trimming at V came to 4 bases and at J to 6 bases, leaving 12 bases not matched to a gene. The CDR3 extends over 16 amino acids. CDR1 and CDR2 from the germline V gene are SEHNR and FQNEAQ (reference sequence). The chain's CDR3 is CASSSDRSRVSQPQHF. In DNA, the CDR3 is TGTGCCAGCAGCTCGGACAGGTCGAGGGTAAGTCAGCCCCAGCATTTT.

There are many counts of this clonotype. The gene calls are TRBV12-3 or TRBV12-4 and TRBJ2-7; 9 bases align to TRBD1. With V trimmed by 8 bases and J by 5 bases, 10 bases remained unmatched. This CDR3 is 14 amino acids long. CDR3 amino acids: CASLQGAKGNEQYF. The DNA for the CDR3 is TGTGCCAGCTTACAGGGGGCGAAGGGAAACGAGCAGTACTTC.

The chain is built from TRBV12-3 or TRBV12-4 and TRBJ2-7; no reliable D call. This CDR3 region has 13 residues. V was clipped by 3 bases and J by 7 bases, with 13 bases between them. CDR3 sequence (DNA): TGTGCCAGCAGTTTGGGCAGAATTGGAGAGCAGTACTTC. This translates into CASSLGRIGEQYF.

This clonotype was seen only a few times. A much larger clone differs from this one at a single base, so this may be a read error. V and J are TRBV28 and TRBJ2-7; the D gene could be TRBD1 or TRBD2 (6 bases each). The CDR3 totals 14 residues. CDR1 MDHEN and CDR2 SYDVKM come from the germline V gene. Here the CDR3 reads CASSLDGGLSERYF. The CDR3, as DNA: TGTGCCAGCAGTTTGGATGGGGGGCTCTCCGAGCGGTACTTC. Drawing the rest from reference TRBV28 and TRBJ2-7, the complete variable domain is DVKVTQSSRYLVKRTGEKVFLECVQDMDHENMFWYRQDPGLGLRLIYFSYDVKMKEKGDIPEGYSVSREKKERFSLILESASTNQTSMYLCASSLDGGLSERYFGPGTRLTVT.

This clonotype was observed a handful of times. The chain is built from TRBV9 and TRBJ1-1; D remains unclear. V was clipped by 0 bases and J by 3 bases, with 6 bases between them. Looked up from germline, CDR1 is SGDLS and CDR2 is YYNGEE. The CDR3 is 13 residues long. In DNA form, the CDR3 reads TGTGCCAGCAGCGTAGAAGCCCACACTGAAGCTTTCTTT. It is translated as CASSVEAHTEAFF. The whole variable domain, filled in from reference TRBV9 and TRBJ1-1, reads DSGVTQTPKHLITATGQRVTLRCSPRSGDLSVYWYQQSLDQGLQFLIQYYNGEERAKGNILERFSAQQFPDLHSELNLSSLELGDSALYFCASSVEAHTEAFFGQGTRLTVV.

This clonotype appeared many times. This chain connects TRBV3-1 to TRBJ1-6; perhaps TRBD1 as D (6 bases). Germline V gives CDR1 LGHDT, CDR2 YNNKEL (reference sequence). With 4 bases removed from V and 5 bases from J, the gap between germline ends came to 18 bases. This CDR3 is built from 17 residues. The CDR3 reads CASSLGQPRSHNSPLHF. The CDR3 DNA follows: TGTGCCAGCAGCCTCGGACAGCCAAGATCTCATAATTCACCCCTCCACTTT.

Only a few counts were recorded for this clonotype. J is TRBJ2-7 and V is TRBV18, with D uncertain. The CDR3 consists of 16 residues. Germline lookup yields CDR1 KGHSH and CDR2 LQKENI. V was cut by 1 base and J by 1 base, with 14 bases left in between. CDR3 nucleotides: TGTGCCAGCTCACCACTGTCCACCCAAAAGTCCTACGAGCAGTACTTC. Protein sequence: CASSPLSTQKSYEQYF.

Concerning this clonotype itself: A single base separates this from a much larger clone, so it may be a read error. The chain is built from TRBV11-2 and TRBJ2-1; 10 bases are shared with TRBD1. The germline CDR1 and CDR2 sequences are SGHAT and FQNNGV. CDR3 length: 15 residues. CDR3 loop: CASGFSGTGVNEQFF. As DNA, the CDR3 is TGTGCCAGCGGCTTCTCCGGGACAGGGGTCAATGAGCAGTTCTTC. The full variable domain, with the rest looked up from reference TRBV11-2 and TRBJ2-1, is EAGVAQSPRYKIIEKRQSVAFWCNPISGHATLYWYQQILGQGPKLLIQFQNNGVVDDSQLPKDRFSAERLKGVDSTLKIQPAKLEDSAVYLCASGFSGTGVNEQFFGPGTRLTVL.

This clonotype was picked up many times. The rearrangement links TRBV2 to TRBJ2-3; a possible D gene is TRBD1 (6 bases). The ends were cut back, 7 bases at V and 1 base at J, with 12 bases in the middle. The CDR3 is 14 amino acids. The germline V gene has CDR1 SNHLY and CDR2 FYNNEI. The CDR3 bases are TGTGCCAGCACCATTTGGACAGGCACAGATACGCAGTATTTT. It codes for CASTIWTGTDTQYF.

This clonotype was detected many times. The genes are TRBV28 and TRBJ1-1; perhaps TRBD1 as D (5 bases). The V end was cut by 6 bases, the J end by 4 bases, with 18 bases between. The germline V gene encodes CDR1 MDHEN and CDR2 SYDVKM. The CDR3 runs 15 residues. In DNA, the CDR3 is TGTGCCAGCAGAGACGGGATCAGGGAGGGCACTGAAGCTTTCTTT. This sequence encodes CASRDGIREGTEAFF. The full variable domain, with the rest looked up from reference TRBV28 and TRBJ1-1, is DVKVTQSSRYLVKRTGEKVFLECVQDMDHENMFWYRQDPGLGLRLIYFSYDVKMKEKGDIPEGYSVSREKKERFSLILESASTNQTSMYLCASRDGIREGTEAFFGQGTRLTVV.

There are many counts of this clonotype. The chain combines TRBV30 with TRBJ2-3; the match to TRBD1 covers 7 bases. The CDR3 runs to 14 residues. V dropped 2 bases and J dropped 2; count of bases not matched to a gene: 4. The germline gives CDR1 GTSNPN, CDR2 SVGIG (reference sequence). The CDR3 nucleotides are TGTGCCTGGAGTCGGGACAGCAACACAGATACGCAGTATTTT. Residues: CAWSRDSNTDTQYF.

At least ten counts were recorded for this clonotype. V and J are TRBV15 and TRBJ2-7; 7 bases match TRBD1. The germline gives CDR1 LNHNV, CDR2 YYDKDF (reference sequence). The CDR3 sequence is 17 residues long. The trim removed 5 bases at V and 3 bases at J, leaving 16 bases unmatched. The CDR3 DNA follows: TGTGCCACCAGCCTACAAGACAGGGTCCAACCCTACTACGAGCAGTACTTC. Its protein product is CATSLQDRVQPYYEQYF.

This clonotype showed up just a few times. The J gene is TRBJ1-1, the V gene TRBV15; no clear D. Germline V lookup: CDR1 LNHNV, CDR2 YYDKDF (reference sequence). V dropped 1 base and J dropped 1 base, with 4 bases sitting between them. The CDR3 length is 13 residues. CDR3 nucleotide sequence: TGTGCCACCAGCAGAGCTGGGAACACTGAAGCTTTCTTT. It yields the protein CATSRAGNTEAFF.

As concerns this clonotype: Since a much larger clone is just one base distant, this may be a read error. V and J are TRBV6-2 or TRBV6-3 and TRBJ2-1; D unclear. From germline, CDR1 is MNHEY and CDR2 SVGEGT. V was trimmed by 6 bases and J by 10 bases, leaving 10 bases between them. There are 11 residues in the CDR3. The chain's CDR3 is CASRLNLEQFF. The CDR3 nucleotides are TGTGCCAGCAGGTTAAATCTCGAGCAGTTCTTC.

There are many counts of this clonotype. The CDR3 spells CSAREPGAGQETQYF. The DNA of the CDR3 is TGCAGTGCTAGAGAACCGGGAGCGGGACAAGAGACCCAGTACTTC. The rearrangement links TRBV20-1 to TRBJ2-5, with TRBD2 identical over 7 bases. The germline CDR1 and CDR2 sequences are DFQATT and SNEGSKA (reference sequence). Trimming took 0 bases from V and 2 from J; bases not matched to a gene: 6. The CDR3 contains 15 residues.

This clonotype was counted at least ten times. This rearrangement joins TRBV5-1 to TRBJ2-2; a possible D gene is TRBD2 (6 bases). Germline loops: CDR1 SGHRS, CDR2 YFSETQ. V shed 3 bases and J shed 5 bases, with 17 bases lying between them. CDR3 length: 16 amino acids. In DNA form, the CDR3 reads TGCGCCAGCAGCTGGCTATCGGGAGATTGGACCGGGGAGCTGTTTTTT. This encodes CASSWLSGDWTGELFF.

This clonotype was seen only a few times. This chain uses TRBV27 with TRBJ2-3; 15 positions match TRBD2. Germline V gene sequence: CDR1 MNHEY, CDR2 SMNVEV (reference sequence). V lost 8 bases, J lost 6 bases, and 12 bases stayed unmatched. This CDR3 has 17 residues. The CDR3 DNA sequence: TGTGCCAGCGGACCTGGACTAGCGGGAGGGCCAGGGGATACGCAGTATTTT. Protein: CASGPGLAGGPGDTQYF.

In the case of this clonotype: A much larger clone sits a single nucleotide away, making a read error possible. This rearrangement joins TRBV7-2 to TRBJ1-2; TRBD1 matches 11 bases. This CDR3 is 14 amino acids long. Germline CDR1 is SGHTA and CDR2 is FQGNSA. The CDR3 DNA is TGTGCCGGCAGCTGGGGACAGGGGGACTATGGCTACACCTTC. This encodes CAGSWGQGDYGYTF. Complete variable domain (other parts from reference TRBV7-2 and TRBJ1-2): GAGVSQSPSNKVTEKGKDVELRCDPISGHTALYWYRQSLGQGLEFLIYFQGNSAPDKSGLPSDRFSAERTGGSVSTLTIQRTQQEDSAVYLCAGSWGQGDYGYTFGSGTRLTVV.

Ten or more counts support this clonotype. This chain links TRBV28 with TRBJ2-4; D is unclear. The V end was cut by 4 bases, the J end by 2 bases, with 12 bases between. The CDR3 consists of 15 residues. CDR1 MDHEN and CDR2 SYDVKM come from the germline V gene. The CDR3 nucleotides are TGTGCCAGCAGTTCCACACCAGACTCCAAAAACATTCAGTACTTC. Protein sequence: CASSSTPDSKNIQYF.

This clonotype was detected ten times or more. The chain has TRBV20-1 and TRBJ2-7; 9 bases fit TRBD2. The germline gives CDR1 DFQATT, CDR2 SNEGSKA (reference sequence). The CDR3 is 14 residues long. Trimming cost V 3 bases and J 2 bases; bases outside gene matches: 5. CDR3 protein: CSASKREAPYEQYF. CDR3 in DNA: TGCAGTGCTAGTAAGCGGGAGGCCCCCTACGAGCAGTACTTC.

This clonotype was recorded at least ten times. The chain has TRBV2 and TRBJ1-5; 10 bases map to TRBD1. Per the germline V gene, CDR1 is SNHLY and CDR2 is FYNNEI. The V segment lost 5 bases and the J segment 5 bases; nucleotides outside the gene matches: 15. The CDR3 loop spans 18 amino acids. CDR3 loop: CASSYSPGTGAEDQPQHF. In DNA form, the CDR3 reads TGTGCCAGCAGTTATTCTCCCGGGACAGGGGCCGAGGATCAGCCCCAGCATTTT.